Listed below are T cell receptor beta chains from one sample, sequenced in a study of shared clonotypes between healthy human individuals. Repertoires were generated with immunoSEQ multiplex PCR, while TCRdb's copy carries only in-frame clones and drops some. The sample contains fewer than 1 million clones, around 96% of which appear only once. The sample consisted of naive CD8+ T cells sorted from blood. These TCRs come from a man aged 25-45 years in good health. Both conserved end residues are part of each CDR3. D genes are given only for firm matches. The size field is filled for only some rows; it gives once, few, many or a size class.

d_call cdr3_length j_call clone_size v_call cdr3_nt cdr3_aa
- 18 TRBJ2-3 - TRBV5-1 TGCGCCAGCAGCTTGGAGGGGGGTAGTTTTCCGGGAGCGGATACGCAGTATTTT CASSLEGGSFPGADTQYF
TRBD2 17 TRBJ2-3 - TRBV7-9 TGTGCCAGCAGCCCGCGGTCCGTAGCGGGAGGAACAGATACGCAGTATTTT CASSPRSVAGGTDTQYF
TRBD1 17 TRBJ2-4 - TRBV27 TGTGCCAGCAGTTCTCCGCGGACAGGGAGAGCCAAAAACATTCAGTACTTC CASSSPRTGRAKNIQYF
- 15 TRBJ2-1 - TRBV19 TGTGCCAGTAGTACCCCAAGGAGAGGGCACAATGAGCAGTTCTTC CASSTPRRGHNEQFF
- 14 TRBJ1-1 - TRBV27 TGTGCCAGCAGTCCCACGACTCAGAACACTGAAGCTTTCTTT CASSPTTQNTEAFF
TRBD1 13 TRBJ1-4 - TRBV28 TGTGCCAGCAGTTCCACAGGGGGCGAAAAACTGTTTTTT CASSSTGGEKLFF
- 15 TRBJ1-2 - TRBV27 TGTGCCAGCAGTTTTTTGGAGGGCTCAGACTATGGCTACACCTTC CASSFLEGSDYGYTF
TRBD1 12 TRBJ1-5 - TRBV19 TGTGCCAGCCGACAGGGGAATCAGCCCCAGCATTTT CASRQGNQPQHF
TRBD2 16 TRBJ2-1 once TRBV29-1 TGCAGCGTGGAGGCTAGCGGGAGATTCTCCTACAATGAGCAGTTCTTC CSVEASGRFSYNEQFF
- 16 TRBJ2-1 - TRBV29-1 TGCAGCGTTGAAGATTCTCAGGTCACGGAATACAATGAGCAGTTCTTC CSVEDSQVTEYNEQFF
TRBD1 14 TRBJ1-1 - TRBV5-4 TGTGCCAGCAGCTTGGGGGACAGGAACACTGAAGCTTTCTTT CASSLGDRNTEAFF
TRBD1 17 TRBJ2-1 - TRBV2 TGTGCCAGCAGTGAAGCTAACCCCGACAGGGTGACCAGGGAGCAGTTCTTC CASSEANPDRVTREQFF
- 10 TRBJ1-1 - TRBV2 TGTGCCAGCCGGGGGCCTGAAGCTTTCTTT CASRGPEAFF
- 14 TRBJ1-2 - TRBV27 TGTGCCAGCAGTTTAGGGAGCCAAAACTATGGCTACACCTTC CASSLGSQNYGYTF
TRBD2 15 TRBJ2-7 - TRBV29-1 TGCAGCGTTGAAGAGGGGGGGAAAGAAACCTACGAGCAGTACTTC CSVEEGGKETYEQYF
- 13 TRBJ2-2 - TRBV6-4 TGTGCCAGCAGAGGGACTAACACCGGGGAGCTGTTTTTT CASRGTNTGELFF
- 14 TRBJ1-3 - TRBV7-3 TGTGCCAGCAGCTTGGACAGCTCTGGAAACACCATATATTTT CASSLDSSGNTIYF
- 13 TRBJ2-1 - TRBV29-1 TGCAGCGTTGTAGGCGGGACATACAATGAGCAGTTCTTC CSVVGGTYNEQFF
- 17 TRBJ1-1 - TRBV7-9 TGTGCCAGCAGCTTAGAGGGAACGGTCCTTCAGAACCGTGAAGCTTTCTTT CASSLEGTVLQNREAFF
- 14 TRBJ1-1 - TRBV10-2 TGCGCCAGCAGTGTCAACAGACTAAACACTGAAGCTTTCTTT CASSVNRLNTEAFF
- 13 TRBJ2-7 once TRBV5-1 TGCGCCAGCAGCGCGCGCCTTCACTACGAGCAGTACTTC CASSARLHYEQYF
TRBD1 12 TRBJ2-5 - TRBV27 TGTGCCAGCGGGACAGCCCAAGAGACCCAGTACTTC CASGTAQETQYF
TRBD2 17 TRBJ2-7 - TRBV10-3 TGTGCCATCAGGAATCCGGGACTAGCGGAGAGCTCCTACGAGCAGTACTTC CAIRNPGLAESSYEQYF
TRBD2 14 TRBJ2-1 - TRBV29-1 TGCAGCGTAGCAACTAGCGGACCGTACAATGAGCAGTTCTTC CSVATSGPYNEQFF
TRBD2 16 TRBJ2-1 - TRBV9 TGTGCCAGCAGCGGGGGACTAGCTGCTTCCTACAATGAGCAGTTCTTC CASSGGLAASYNEQFF
- 15 TRBJ2-2 - TRBV7-9 TGTGCCAGCAGCTTAGAGGGGGGAAACACCGGGGAGCTGTTTTTT CASSLEGGNTGELFF
- 13 TRBJ1-4 - TRBV7-9 TGTGCCAGCAGCGTAGGGGGAAGCGAAAAACTGTTTTTT CASSVGGSEKLFF
- 15 TRBJ2-7 once TRBV6-4 TGTGCCAGCAGTGCCGATCACATTTTGGACGACGAGCAGTACTTC CASSADHILDDEQYF
- 12 TRBJ2-3 once TRBV5-4 TGTGCCAGCAGTGACAGCACAGATACGCAGTATTTT CASSDSTDTQYF
TRBD2 13 TRBJ2-2 - TRBV29-1 TGCAGCGTCGGGACTAGTGGTACCGGGGAGCTGTTTTTT CSVGTSGTGELFF
- 13 TRBJ2-3 - TRBV7-9 TGTGCCAGCAGCTTGACAAAACTGGATACGCAGTATTTT CASSLTKLDTQYF
- 17 TRBJ2-6 - TRBV19 TGTGCCAGTAGTATATTGGACAGACAGTCTGGGGCCAACGTCCTGACTTTC CASSILDRQSGANVLTF
- 14 TRBJ2-7 once TRBV28 TGTGCCAGCAGGCCGGGACTTCCTCCCTACGAGCAGTACTTC CASRPGLPPYEQYF
TRBD2 18 TRBJ2-1 - TRBV19 TGTGCCAGTAGTATGACTAGCGGGAGGGCCGGTCCTTACAATGAGCAGTTCTTC CASSMTSGRAGPYNEQFF
- 15 TRBJ2-1 - TRBV18 TGTGCCAGCCGACCCAACGGGGGAACCTACAATGAGCAGTTCTTC CASRPNGGTYNEQFF
- 14 TRBJ2-6 - TRBV29-1 TGCAGCGTTGAAACGGAGAATGGGGCCAACGTCCTGACTTTC CSVETENGANVLTF
TRBD1 15 TRBJ2-5 - TRBV5-4 TGTGCCAGCAGCTTGGTGGTGACAGGGGAAGAGACCCAGTACTTC CASSLVVTGEETQYF
- 13 TRBJ2-7 - TRBV7-2 TGTGCCAGCAGCGCAGGGGTGGCCTACGAGCAGTACTTC CASSAGVAYEQYF
- 15 TRBJ1-5 - TRBV7-9 TGTGCCAGCAGCGCGGATAGTTTGGAGGGACAGCCCCAGCATTTT CASSADSLEGQPQHF
- 14 TRBJ2-1 - TRBV29-1 TGCAGCGTTGAAGTGGAACGCTCCTACAATGAGCAGTTCTTC CSVEVERSYNEQFF
- 14 TRBJ2-7 - TRBV29-1 TGCAGCGTCCGGACAGTGATGGGGTCCTACGAGCAGTACTTC CSVRTVMGSYEQYF
TRBD2 14 TRBJ2-7 - TRBV4-3 TGCGCCAGCAGCCAAGGGGGGGGCTCCTACGAGCAGTACTTC CASSQGGGSYEQYF
- 15 TRBJ2-1 - TRBV11-1 TGTGCCAGCAGCTTCACGAGGGAGCCTTTGCATGAGCAGTTCTTC CASSFTREPLHEQFF
- 15 TRBJ2-5 - TRBV27 TGTGCCAGCAGGGAACTTAGGGAGGATTTGGAGACCCAGTACTTC CASRELREDLETQYF
TRBD1 14 TRBJ1-1 - TRBV5-5 TGTGCCAGCAGCCTTGGGACAGTGAACACTGAAGCTTTCTTT CASSLGTVNTEAFF
- 15 TRBJ1-5 - TRBV6-1 TGTGCCAGCAGTGAGGGGAGGGCTTTAAGTCAGCCCCAGCATTTT CASSEGRALSQPQHF
- 13 TRBJ2-7 - TRBV5-1 TGCGCCAGCAGCTTGGCCTTGGGCCGCGAGCAGTACTTC CASSLALGREQYF
TRBD2 15 TRBJ2-1 - TRBV6-1 TGTGCCAGCAGTCCTCTAGCGGGGAGATACAATGAGCAGTTCTTC CASSPLAGRYNEQFF
- 13 TRBJ1-2 once TRBV7-8 TGTGCCAGCAGCTCCATGCGGGGCGAAGGCTACACCTTC CASSSMRGEGYTF
- 11 TRBJ2-1 - TRBV28 TGTGCCAGCAGTCCGAGTAGTGAGCAGTTCTTC CASSPSSEQFF
TRBD2 17 TRBJ2-7 - TRBV5-1 TGCGCCAGCAGCGGGGGGACTAGCGGGAAAGGGATCTACGAGCAGTACTTC CASSGGTSGKGIYEQYF
TRBD2 14 TRBJ2-3 - TRBV29-1 TGCAGCGTTGAAGAGGGCGGGAGAACAGATACGCAGTATTTT CSVEEGGRTDTQYF
- 14 TRBJ1-5 - TRBV27 TGTGCCAGCAGCGGTAATCCCTCGGTATTCCCCCAGCATTTT CASSGNPSVFPQHF
TRBD1 15 TRBJ2-7 - TRBV5-4 TGTGCCAGCAGCCACCGGGACAGGGGGCCGAGCGAGCAGTACTTC CASSHRDRGPSEQYF
- 13 TRBJ2-2 - TRBV6-5 TGTGCCAGCAGTGCACGGACCCCCGGGGAGCTGTTTTTT CASSARTPGELFF
TRBD2 16 TRBJ2-7 - TRBV7-9 TGTGCCAGCAGCTCCACGACCGGGGGGACGATGGGGGAGCAGTACTTC CASSSTTGGTMGEQYF
- 16 TRBJ1-4 - TRBV5-1 TGCGCCAGCAGCTCCACGAAGACAGATCTAAATGAAAAACTGTTTTTT CASSSTKTDLNEKLFF
TRBD2 17 TRBJ2-7 - TRBV7-2 TGTGCCAGCAGCTTCCTAGGGACTAGCGGAGCCTCCTACGAGCAGTACTTC CASSFLGTSGASYEQYF
- 15 TRBJ1-5 - TRBV19 TGTGCCAGTAGTCTAGATCACAGGCCTGGTCAGCCCCAGCATTTT CASSLDHRPGQPQHF
TRBD2 14 TRBJ2-7 - TRBV7-7 TGTGCTAGCAGCTTAAGGCGGGGGGATTACGAGCAGTACTTC CASSLRRGDYEQYF